This T cell receptor beta chain was sequenced for a study of T-cell reconstitution after alpha-beta-depleted transplantation in children. During its preparation, the TCRbeta library received unique molecular identifiers. One entry per CDR3 protein, called by TCRdb with MiXCR from the PCR reads. The sample yields about 690,000 distinct CDR3 sequences, approximately 15% seen once. The source of this sequence is a human donor who donated a stem cell graft to a child with acute myeloid leukemia. This specimen was PBMCs from the stem cell graft donor, taken from the stem cell graft.

The CDR3 protein is CASSLKGQGWSGNTEAFF. CDR3 DNA: TGTGCCAGCAGTTTAAAGGGGCAGGGTTGGTCGGGGAACACTGAAGCTTTCTTT. The V call is TRBV28, the J call TRBJ1-1, with D maybe TRBD1 (5 bases). CDR3 length: 18 residues. With 2 bases removed from V and 1 base from J, the gap between germline ends came to 20 bases. The germline gives CDR1 MDHEN, CDR2 SYDVKM.